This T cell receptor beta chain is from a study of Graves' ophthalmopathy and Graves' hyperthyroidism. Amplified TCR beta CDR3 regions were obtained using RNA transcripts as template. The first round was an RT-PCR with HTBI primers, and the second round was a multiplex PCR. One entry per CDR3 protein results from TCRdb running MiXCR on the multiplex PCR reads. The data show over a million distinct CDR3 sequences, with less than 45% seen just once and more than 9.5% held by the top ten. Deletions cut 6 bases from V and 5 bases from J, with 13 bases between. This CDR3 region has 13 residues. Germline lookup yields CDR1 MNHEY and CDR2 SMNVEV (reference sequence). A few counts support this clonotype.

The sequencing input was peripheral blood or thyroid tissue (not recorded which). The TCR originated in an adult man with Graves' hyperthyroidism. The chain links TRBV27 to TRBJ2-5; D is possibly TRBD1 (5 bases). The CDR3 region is CASRSRGRETQYF. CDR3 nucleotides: TGTGCCAGCAGATCAAGGGGAAGGGAGACCCAGTACTTC.